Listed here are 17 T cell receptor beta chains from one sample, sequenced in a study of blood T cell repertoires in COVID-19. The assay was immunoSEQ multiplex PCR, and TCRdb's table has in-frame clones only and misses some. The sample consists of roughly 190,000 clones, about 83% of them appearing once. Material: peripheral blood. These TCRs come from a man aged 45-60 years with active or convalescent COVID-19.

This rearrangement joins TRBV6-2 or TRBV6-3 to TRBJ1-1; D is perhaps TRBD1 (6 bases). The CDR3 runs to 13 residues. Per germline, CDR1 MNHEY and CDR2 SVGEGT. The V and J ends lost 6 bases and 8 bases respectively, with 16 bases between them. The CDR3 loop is CASSRTARGEAFF. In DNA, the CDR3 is TGTGCCAGCAGCCGGACAGCTCGCGGAGAAGCTTTCTTT.

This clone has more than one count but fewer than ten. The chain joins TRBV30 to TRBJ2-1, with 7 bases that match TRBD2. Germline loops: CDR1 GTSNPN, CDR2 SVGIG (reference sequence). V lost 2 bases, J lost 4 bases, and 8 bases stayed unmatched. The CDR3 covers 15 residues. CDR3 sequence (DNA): TGTGCCTGGAGTCCAAGGACTAGAGAGTACAATGAGCAGTTCTTC. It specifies CAWSPRTREYNEQFF.

CDR3 protein: CATSSGVAAANTGELFF. Here the CDR3 DNA reads TGTGCCACCAGCTCGGGGGTGGCAGCGGCGAACACCGGGGAGCTGTTTTTT. V and J are TRBV15 and TRBJ2-2; D might be TRBD2 (6 bases). Per the germline V gene, CDR1 is LNHNV and CDR2 is YYDKDF (reference sequence). The V end was cut by 5 bases, the J end by 0 bases, with 16 bases between. The CDR3 has 17 amino acids.

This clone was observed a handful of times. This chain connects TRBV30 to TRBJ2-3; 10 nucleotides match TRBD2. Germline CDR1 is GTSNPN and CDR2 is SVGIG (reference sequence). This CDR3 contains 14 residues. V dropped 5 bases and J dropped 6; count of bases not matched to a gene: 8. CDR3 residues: CAWSIAGGQDTQYF. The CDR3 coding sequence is TGTGCCTGGTCGATAGCGGGAGGCCAGGATACGCAGTATTTT.

CDR3 coding DNA: TGCGCCAGCAGCCAAGAACCCGGGAACACTGAAGCTTTCTTT. It translates to CASSQEPGNTEAFF. This rearrangement joins TRBV4-1 to TRBJ1-1; the D is unclear. This CDR3 is built from 14 residues. Germline CDR1 reads MGHRA; CDR2 reads YSYEKL. Trimming pared 0 bases from V and 1 base from J, leaving 6 bases between.

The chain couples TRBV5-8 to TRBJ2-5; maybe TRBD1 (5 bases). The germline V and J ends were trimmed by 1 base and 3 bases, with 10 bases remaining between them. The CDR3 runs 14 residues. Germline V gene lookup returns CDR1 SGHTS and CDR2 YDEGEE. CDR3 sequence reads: CASSLWVGEETQYF. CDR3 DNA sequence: TGTGCCAGCAGCTTGTGGGTAGGGGAAGAGACCCAGTACTTC.

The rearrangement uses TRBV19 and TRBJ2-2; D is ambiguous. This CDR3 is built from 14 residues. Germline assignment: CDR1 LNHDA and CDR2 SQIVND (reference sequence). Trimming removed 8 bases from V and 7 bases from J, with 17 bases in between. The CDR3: CASHPVSGYGELFF. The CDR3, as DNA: TGTGCCAGTCATCCGGTGTCAGGATACGGGGAGCTGTTTTTT.

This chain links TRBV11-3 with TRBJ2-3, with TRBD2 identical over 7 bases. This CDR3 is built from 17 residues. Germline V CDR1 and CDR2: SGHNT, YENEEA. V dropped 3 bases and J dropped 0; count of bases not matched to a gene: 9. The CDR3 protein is CASSFSWREQSTDTQYF. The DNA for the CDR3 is TGTGCCAGCAGCTTTTCGTGGCGGGAGCAAAGCACAGATACGCAGTATTTT. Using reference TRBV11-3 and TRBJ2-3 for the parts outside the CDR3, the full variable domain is EAGVVQSPRYKIIEKKQPVAFWCNPISGHNTLYWYLQNLGQGPELLIRYENEEAVDDSQLPKDRFSAERLKGVDSTLKIQPAELGDSAVYLCASSFSWREQSTDTQYFGPGTRLTVL.

CDR3 protein: CATSRDRQAQGQEAFF. Here the CDR3 DNA reads TGTGCCACCAGCAGAGATAGGCAGGCCCAGGGGCAAGAAGCTTTCTTT. The V and J genes are TRBV15 and TRBJ1-1, with D perhaps TRBD1 (6 bases). This CDR3 spans 16 amino acids. V was pared by 0 bases and J by 8 bases, with 19 bases between. Germline V gene sequence: CDR1 LNHNV, CDR2 YYDKDF (reference sequence).

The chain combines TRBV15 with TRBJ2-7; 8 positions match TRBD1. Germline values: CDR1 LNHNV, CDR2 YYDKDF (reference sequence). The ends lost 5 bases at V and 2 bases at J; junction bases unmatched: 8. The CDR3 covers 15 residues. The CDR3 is CATSEGQGPTYEQYF. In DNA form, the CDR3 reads TGTGCCACCAGCGAAGGACAGGGTCCTACCTACGAGCAGTACTTC.

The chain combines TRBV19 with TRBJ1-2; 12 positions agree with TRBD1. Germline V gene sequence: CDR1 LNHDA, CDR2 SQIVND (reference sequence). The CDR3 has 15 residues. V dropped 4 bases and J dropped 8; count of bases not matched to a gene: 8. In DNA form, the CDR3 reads TGTGCCAGTAGTACCGGGACAGGGGGCGGGAAGGGCTACACCTTC. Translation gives CASSTGTGGGKGYTF.

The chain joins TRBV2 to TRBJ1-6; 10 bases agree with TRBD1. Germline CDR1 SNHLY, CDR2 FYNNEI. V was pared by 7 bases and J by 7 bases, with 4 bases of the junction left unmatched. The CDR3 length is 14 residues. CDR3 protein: CASNRGQGNSPLHF. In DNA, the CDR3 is TGTGCCAGCAACCGGGGACAGGGGAATTCACCCCTCCACTTT. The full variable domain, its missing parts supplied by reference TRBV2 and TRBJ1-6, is EPEVTQTPSHQVTQMGQEVILRCVPISNHLYFYWYRQILGQKVEFLVSFYNNEISEKSEIFDDQFSVERPDGSNFTLKIRSTKLEDSAMYFCASNRGQGNSPLHFGNGTRLTVT.

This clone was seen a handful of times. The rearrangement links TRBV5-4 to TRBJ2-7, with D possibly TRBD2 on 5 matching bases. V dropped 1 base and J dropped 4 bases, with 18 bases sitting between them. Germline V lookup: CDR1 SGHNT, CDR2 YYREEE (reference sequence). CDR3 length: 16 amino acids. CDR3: CASSLNLGMGSYEQYF. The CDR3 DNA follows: TGTGCCAGCAGCTTGAATCTCGGGATGGGCTCTTACGAGCAGTACTTC.

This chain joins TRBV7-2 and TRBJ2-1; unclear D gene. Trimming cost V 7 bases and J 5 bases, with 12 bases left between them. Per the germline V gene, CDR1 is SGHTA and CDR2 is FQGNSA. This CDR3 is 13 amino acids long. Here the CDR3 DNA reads TGTGCCAGCACCCAACCGGTACACAATGAGCAGTTCTTC. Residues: CASTQPVHNEQFF.

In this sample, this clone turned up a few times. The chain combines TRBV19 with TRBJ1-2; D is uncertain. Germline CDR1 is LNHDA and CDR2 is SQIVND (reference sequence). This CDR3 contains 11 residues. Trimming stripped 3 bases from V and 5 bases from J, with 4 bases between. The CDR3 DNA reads TGTGCCAGTAGTATCCAATATGGCTACACCTTC. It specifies CASSIQYGYTF.

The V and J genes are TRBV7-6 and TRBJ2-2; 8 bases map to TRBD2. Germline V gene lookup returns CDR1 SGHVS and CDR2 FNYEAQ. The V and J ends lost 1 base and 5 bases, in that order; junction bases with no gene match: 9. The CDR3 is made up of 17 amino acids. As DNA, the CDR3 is TGTGCCAGCAGCTTAGTCCCGGGAGGGCCGGGGACCGGGGAGCTGTTTTTT. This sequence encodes CASSLVPGGPGTGELFF.

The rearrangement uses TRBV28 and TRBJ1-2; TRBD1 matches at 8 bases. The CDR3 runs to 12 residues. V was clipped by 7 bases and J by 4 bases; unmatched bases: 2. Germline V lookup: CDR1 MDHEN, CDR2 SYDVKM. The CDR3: CASKQGGYGYTF. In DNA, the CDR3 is TGTGCCAGCAAACAGGGGGGCTATGGCTACACCTTC.